A single count supports the clone carrying this T cell receptor beta chain. The cohort comprised adults aged about 18 to 90 years residing in 20 to 30 US areas. For recovered donors of Cohort 3, there were two negative PCRs, clearance, or symptom resolution. Trimming removed 7 bases from V and 5 bases from J, with 29 bases in between. Germline V gives CDR1 MDHEN, CDR2 SYDVKM. The CDR3 runs to 18 residues. In the authors' methods: Counts of nucleated cells, estimated from reference gene primer amplification, were obtained. Data came from immunoSEQ multiplex PCR; TCRdb stores just in-frame clones and leaves some out. That table furnishes V, J and clone size, whereas the DNA furnished D and trimming. The sample records a few hundred thousand clones, 80% to 90% being singletons. The sample is drawn from a study of blood T cell repertoires in COVID-19. About the study: Samples taken during acute and convalescent COVID-19 were collected in the United States, Italy and Spain.

The chain couples TRBV28 to TRBJ1-2, with D possibly TRBD1 on 5 matching bases. What was sequenced was PBMCs or T cells enriched from blood (not recorded which). This receptor was taken from a young woman who had recovered from COVID-19. Here the CDR3 DNA reads TGTGCCAGCACCAACCCCGATTCGAACAGGTTACATACTTATGGCTACACCTTC. Translating gives CASTNPDSNRLHTYGYTF.